This section outlines one T cell receptor beta chain sequence together with its context. As originally analysed: Reference gene primer amplification in the assay estimated nucleated cell counts. Libraries were prepared by immunoSEQ multiplex PCR; TCRdb keeps only in-frame clonotypes and omits some of them. Clone size and V and J calls were adopted from that table, with D and trimming inferred from the DNA. The profile shows about 190,000 clones, 78% of them singletons. Trimming pared 7 bases from V and 0 bases from J, leaving 13 bases between. The CDR3 totals 15 residues. The germline CDR1 and CDR2 sequences are SGHRS and YFSETQ. This specimen belongs to a study of blood T cell repertoires in COVID-19.

V is TRBV5-1 and J is TRBJ1-4; TRBD1 is a possible D gene (6 bases). This TCR was sampled from a woman aged 80 or over with active or convalescent COVID-19. The sample taken for sequencing was peripheral blood. This chain's CDR3 is CASAAQGSTNEKLFF. In DNA, the CDR3 is TGCGCCAGCGCCGCACAGGGATCAACTAATGAAAAACTGTTTTTT. The variable domain in full, completed from reference TRBV5-1 and TRBJ1-4, reads KAGVTQTPRYLIKTRGQQVTLSCSPISGHRSVSWYQQTPGQGLQFLFEYFSETQRNKGNFPGRFSGRQFSNSRSEMNVSTLELGDSALYLCASAAQGSTNEKLFFGSGTQLSVL.